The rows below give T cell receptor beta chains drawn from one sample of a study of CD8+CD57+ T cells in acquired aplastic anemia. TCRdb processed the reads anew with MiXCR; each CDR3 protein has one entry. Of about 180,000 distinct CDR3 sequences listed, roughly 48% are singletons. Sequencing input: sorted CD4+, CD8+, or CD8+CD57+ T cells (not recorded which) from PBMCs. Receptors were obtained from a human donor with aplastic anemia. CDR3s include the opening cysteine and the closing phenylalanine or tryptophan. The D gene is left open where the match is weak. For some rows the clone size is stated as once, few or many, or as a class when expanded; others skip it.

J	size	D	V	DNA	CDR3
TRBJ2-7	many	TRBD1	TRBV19	TGTGCCAGTAGTATCTCAGGGGGCGAAGACGAGCAGTACTTC	CASSISGGEDEQYF
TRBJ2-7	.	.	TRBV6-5	TGTGCCAGCAGTTACTCGACCTTGACAGCCTACGAGCAGTACTTC	CASSYSTLTAYEQYF
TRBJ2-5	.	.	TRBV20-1	TGCAGTGCTAGAGATCGGGGCAGCCTAGGGGAGACCCAGTACTTC	CSARDRGSLGETQYF
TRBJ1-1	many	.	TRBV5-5	TGTGCCAGCAGCTCGGGGGGATGGAACACTGAAGCTTTCTTT	CASSSGGWNTEAFF
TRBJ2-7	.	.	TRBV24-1	TGTGCCACCAGTGATTTGGACAGACCTTACGAGCAGTACTTC	CATSDLDRPYEQYF
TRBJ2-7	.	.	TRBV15	TGTGCCACCAGCTCTAGGGACTCCTCCTACGAGCAGTACTTC	CATSSRDSSYEQYF
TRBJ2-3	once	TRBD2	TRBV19	TGTGCCAGTAGTATGCCGGGAGGGTCGGGCACAGATACGCAGTATTTT	CASSMPGGSGTDTQYF
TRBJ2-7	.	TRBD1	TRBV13	TGTGCCAGCAGCACACCGGGACAGGAATCCTACGAGCAGTACTTC	CASSTPGQESYEQYF
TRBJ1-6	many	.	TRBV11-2	TGTGCCAGCACCCTGGGGTGGACAGATAATTCACCCCTCCACTTT	CASTLGWTDNSPLHF
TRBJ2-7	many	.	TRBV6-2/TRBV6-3	TGTGCCAGCAGGACACAGGCGGGACCTCCGCGCGAGCAGTACTTC	CASRTQAGPPREQYF
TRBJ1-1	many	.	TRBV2	TGTGCCAGCAAGGACAGATCGAACACTGAAGCTTTCTTT	CASKDRSNTEAFF
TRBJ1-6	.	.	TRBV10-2	TGCGCCAGCAGTGAGAACGGGGCTGGTAATTCACCCCTCCACTTT	CASSENGAGNSPLHF
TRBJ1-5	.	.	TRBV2	TGTGCCAGCTCAGAGTTCAATAGCAATCAGCCCCAGCATTTT	CASSEFNSNQPQHF
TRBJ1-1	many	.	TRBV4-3	TGCGCCAGCAGCCAAGATAACGGTAGGGACGCTTTCTTT	CASSQDNGRDAFF
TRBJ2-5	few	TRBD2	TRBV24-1	TGTGCCACCAGTGAAAACGGACTAGCGCGCCATGAGACCCAGTACTTC	CATSENGLARHETQYF
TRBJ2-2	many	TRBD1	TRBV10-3	TGTGCCATCAGTCCGACAGGGGAGGCCGGGGAGCTGTTTTTT	CAISPTGEAGELFF
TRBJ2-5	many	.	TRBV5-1	TGCGCCAGCAGCTCACAGGGACCCCAGTACTTC	CASSSQGPQYF
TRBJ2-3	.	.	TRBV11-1	TGTGCCAGCAGCTTTTGGACAGCTAGCACAGATACGCAGTATTTT	CASSFWTASTDTQYF
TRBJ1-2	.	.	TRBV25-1	TGTGCCAGCAGTGTACAGGGATACTATGGCTACACCTTC	CASSVQGYYGYTF
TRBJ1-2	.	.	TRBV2	TGTGCCAGCAGTGAGGAAAACTATGGCTACACCTTC	CASSEENYGYTF
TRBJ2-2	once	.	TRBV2	TGTGCCAGCACCTCGGGACTTGCGAACACTGGGGAGCTGTTTTTT	CASTSGLANTGELFF
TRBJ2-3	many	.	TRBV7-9	TGTGCCAGCAGCCCGCAATATACGCAGTATTTT	CASSPQYTQYF
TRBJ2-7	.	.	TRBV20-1	TGCAGTGCTGCCAGAGTAGGGAGGCACGAGCAGTACTTC	CSAARVGRHEQYF
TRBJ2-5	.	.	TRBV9	TGTGCCAGCACCGTCGGGGGGCGGGAGACCCAGTACTTC	CASTVGGRETQYF
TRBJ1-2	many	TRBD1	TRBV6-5	TGTGCCAGCAGTTACATCGGACAGGCAGCAAAGGTCGGCTACACCTTC	CASSYIGQAAKVGYTF
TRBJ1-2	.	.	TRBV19	TGTGCCAGTAGTTCTACCCCAAGGACAGAGAACTATGGCTACACCTTC	CASSSTPRTENYGYTF
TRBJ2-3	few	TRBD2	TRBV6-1	TGTGCCAGCAGTGATGGGGACTATCTTGTCTATACGCAGTATTTT	CASSDGDYLVYTQYF
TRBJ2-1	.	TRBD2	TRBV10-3	TGTGCCAGCAGTGTTCCTAGCGGTAAGCAGTTCTTC	CASSVPSGKQFF
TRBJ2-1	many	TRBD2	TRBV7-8	TGTGCCAGCAGCTTAGGGACTAGCGGGGGGGAGCAGTTCTTC	CASSLGTSGGEQFF
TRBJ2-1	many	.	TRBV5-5	TGTGCCAGCAGCCGGGAACAGACCTACAATGAGCAGTTCTTC	CASSREQTYNEQFF
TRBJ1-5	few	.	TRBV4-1	TGCGCCAGCAGCCAAGACATGCCCTCCTTTAGACTATGGGATCAGCCCCAGCATTTT	CASSQDMPSFRLWDQPQHF
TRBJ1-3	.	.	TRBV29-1	TGCAGCGTTACCCATACGTCAAGCTCTGGAAACACCATATATTTT	CSVTHTSSSGNTIYF
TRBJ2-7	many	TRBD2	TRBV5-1	TGCGCCAGCAGCTTGGCCCCTAGCGGGGGGCTCTACGAGCAGTACTTC	CASSLAPSGGLYEQYF
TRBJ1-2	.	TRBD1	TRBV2	TGTGCCAGCACCCCGGGACAGGGGTTGCACGGCTACACCTTC	CASTPGQGLHGYTF
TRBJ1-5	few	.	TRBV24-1	TGTGCCACCAGTATGCCTAATCAGCCCCAGCATTTT	CATSMPNQPQHF
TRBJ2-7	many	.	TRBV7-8	TGTGCCAGCAGCCAGAACAGACTCTACGAGCAGTACTTC	CASSQNRLYEQYF
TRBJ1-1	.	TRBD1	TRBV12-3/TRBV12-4	TGTGCCAGCAGTTTAATCCGGACAGGCAGCCAAGCTTTCTTT	CASSLIRTGSQAFF
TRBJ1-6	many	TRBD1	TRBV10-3	TGTGCCATCAGACCGACAGGGGATAATTCACCCCTCCACTTT	CAIRPTGDNSPLHF
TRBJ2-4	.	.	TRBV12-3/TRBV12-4	TGTGCCAGCAGTTCTAGGTTTTCAGGGGCTCTAGCCAAAAACATTCAGTACTTC	CASSSRFSGALAKNIQYF
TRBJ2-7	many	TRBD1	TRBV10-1	TGCGCCACCGGGGACAGGGGATTCGAGCAGTACTTC	CATGDRGFEQYF
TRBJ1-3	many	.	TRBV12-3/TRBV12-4	TGTGCCAGCAGTTTCGAGGACTGGACCACCATATATTTT	CASSFEDWTTIYF
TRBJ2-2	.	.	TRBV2	TGTGCCAGCAGCGTACAGAGGGCCGGGGAGCTGTTTTTT	CASSVQRAGELFF
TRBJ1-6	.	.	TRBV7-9	TGTGCCAGCAGCTTAGAGGGACGGTATAATTCACCCCTCCACTTT	CASSLEGRYNSPLHF
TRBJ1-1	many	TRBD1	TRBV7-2	TGTGCCAGCAGCCGGGGGGACAGGGGGATGACTGAAGCTTTCTTT	CASSRGDRGMTEAFF
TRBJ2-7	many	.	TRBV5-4	TGTGCCAGCAGCTTGGCGGGCTCTCTTTTGATCTCCTACGAGCAGTACTTC	CASSLAGSLLISYEQYF
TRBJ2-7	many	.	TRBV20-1	TGCAGTGCTAGAGATTCACGGGGGGCCCACGAGCAGTACTTC	CSARDSRGAHEQYF
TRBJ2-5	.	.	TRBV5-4	TGTGCCAGCAGCTCGCGGACATTTCAAGAGACCCAGTACTTC	CASSSRTFQETQYF
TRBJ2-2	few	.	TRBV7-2	TGTGCCAGCAGCTTAGCTACCGGCCTAGGGGTCGGGGAGCTGTTTTTT	CASSLATGLGVGELFF
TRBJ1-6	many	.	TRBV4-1	TGCGCCAGCAGCCAAGCATCGGCCCGCATTTCTAATTCACCCCTCCACTTT	CASSQASARISNSPLHF
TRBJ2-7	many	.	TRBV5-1	TGCGCCAGCAGCTTGGGAGGGGATTCCTACGAGCAGTACTTC	CASSLGGDSYEQYF